What follows is one T cell receptor beta chain and its context. The specificity of this receptor is unknown. This entry comes from a study of T cells in women clearing cervical HPV infection (dated by TCRdb to 2017 to 2018). With respect to the entire study: Cases were 20 to 25 women with histologically confirmed HPV16-related CIN3 or worse, including a couple of invasive cancers. This exploratory proof-of-principle case-control study, nested within the Guanacaste HPV Natural History Study in Costa Rica, compared TCR repertoires among women with different cervical HPV16 outcomes. Blood from cases was collected at the visit where the lesion was first found, while blood from controls was collected once the infection could no longer be detected. In the parent cohort, 8,500 to 12,000 women aged 18 or older were enrolled in Guanacaste, Costa Rica, during about 1992 to 1995 and were followed for six to seven years. Cases were matched to controls by age within five years and by the year the sample was collected. Controls were some 26 women whose single incident HPV16 infection cleared within 12 months without precancer or cancer developing. As quality controls, five blinded duplicates were added to each group, bringing the total to about 60 samples made up of roughly 50 participants and some ten replicates. HLA typing was available for only a few women, so HLA type could not be excluded as a confounder. For cases, the median interval between lesion detection and blood sampling was over 130 days, with an interquartile range of roughly 80 to 200 days. Cases had a median age of 34 years and controls had a median age of approximately 40, with no significant differences in baseline characteristics. The study at large found these results: Because T-cell numbers per sample were unknown, differences in richness could reflect varying T-cell content rather than repertoire biology. CIN3+ cases had significantly higher TCR repertoire richness than controls across sequencing depths, but evenness did not differ between the groups. The cross-sectional design could not show whether associations preceded infection or resulted from it; effector/memory subsets and HPV-specific T cells were not isolated. By combining richness with V gene abundances, random forest classifiers separated cases from controls with an estimated AUC of 0.83.

Every participant had a single incident cervical HPV16 infection, and women with prevalent HPV16 infections were excluded. Cervical HPV DNA was detected with MY09/MY11 PCR, and genotyping was done by dot-blot hybridization. Roughly 15 mL of heparinized blood was centrifuged, after which the buffy coat was aliquoted, frozen at -30 degrees C, and then stored at -80 degrees C. QIAGEN kits were used to extract genomic DNA from the buffy coat specimens. The immunoSEQ assay used multiplex PCR to amplify TCR beta CDR3 regions from an average of approximately 1,300 ng of genomic DNA per sample. Primer bias was corrected in the assay by using a complete synthetic TCR repertoire to establish an amplification baseline. Amplicons were sequenced on the Illumina platform. In the source study's methods: Sequences were error-corrected by clustering with frequency ratios and a modified nearest-neighbor algorithm, then analyzed in the immunoSEQ Analyzer with IMGT gene definitions. At each rarefaction depth, TCR richness and evenness were averaged over 20 rarefaction repeats, and samples with fewer sequences than the depth were excluded. V, D and J gene relative abundances were compared between groups with Wilcoxon rank sum tests, applying FDR correction. For the blinded duplicates, the intraclass correlation was over 95% for TCR richness and averaged 76.4% across about 70 gene segments. TCRdb re-hosts the immuneACCESS table, in-frame sequences only. Its copies lack some clones; in the studies checked, an unresolved V gene accounts for under half of them, and the cause for the rest is not known. V, J and clone size are taken as reported in that table, and D and trimming were inferred from the DNA itself. The sample's records list approximately 35,000 clones. The ten largest clones add up to about 1.6% of the sample.

This TCR derives from a woman aged 18 to 69 with a cervical HPV16 infection that either progressed to CIN3+ or cleared (not recorded which). The sample comprised blood buffy coat.

The CDR3 is CASSTRDRVSPLFF. The DNA read from the CDR3 is TGTGCCAGCAGCACCCGGGACAGGGTTTCACCA. The rearrangement joined TRBV5-6 to TRBJ1-4, with 9 central nucleotides matching TRBD1. From the germline J gene comes the end of the CDR3, since the read stops 3 residues before it. Reading the germline V gene gives CDR1 SGHDT and CDR2 YYEEEE. The CDR3 goes from the cysteine to the phenylalanine over 14 residues. The DNA shown is the part of the CDR3 that was read: 33 bases, in frame from base 1.